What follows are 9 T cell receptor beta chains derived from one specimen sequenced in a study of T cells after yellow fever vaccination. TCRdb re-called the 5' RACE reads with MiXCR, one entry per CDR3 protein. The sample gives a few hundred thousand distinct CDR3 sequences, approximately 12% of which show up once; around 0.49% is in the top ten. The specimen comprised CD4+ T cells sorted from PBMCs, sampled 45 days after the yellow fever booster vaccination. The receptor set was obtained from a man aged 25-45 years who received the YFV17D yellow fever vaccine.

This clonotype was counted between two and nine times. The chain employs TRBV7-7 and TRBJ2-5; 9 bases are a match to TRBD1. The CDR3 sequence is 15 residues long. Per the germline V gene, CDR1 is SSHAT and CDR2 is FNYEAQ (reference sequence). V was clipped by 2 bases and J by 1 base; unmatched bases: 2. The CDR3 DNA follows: TGTGCCAGCAGCTTATACAGGGGGCTCCAAGAGACCCAGTACTTC. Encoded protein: CASSLYRGLQETQYF.

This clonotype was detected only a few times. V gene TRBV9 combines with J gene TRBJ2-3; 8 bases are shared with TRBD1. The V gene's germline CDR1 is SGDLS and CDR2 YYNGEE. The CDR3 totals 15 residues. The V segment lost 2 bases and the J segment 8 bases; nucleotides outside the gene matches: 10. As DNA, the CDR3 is TGTGCCAGCAGCGTCGAGTGGGACCAGGGGGCTACGCAGTATTTT. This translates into CASSVEWDQGATQYF.

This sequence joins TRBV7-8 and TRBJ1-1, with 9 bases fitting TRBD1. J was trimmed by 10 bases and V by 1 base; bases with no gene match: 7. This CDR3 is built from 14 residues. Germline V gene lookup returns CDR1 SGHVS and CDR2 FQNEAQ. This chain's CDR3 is CASSLGWTGERAFF. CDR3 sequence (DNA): TGTGCCAGCAGCTTAGGTTGGACAGGGGAAAGAGCTTTCTTT.

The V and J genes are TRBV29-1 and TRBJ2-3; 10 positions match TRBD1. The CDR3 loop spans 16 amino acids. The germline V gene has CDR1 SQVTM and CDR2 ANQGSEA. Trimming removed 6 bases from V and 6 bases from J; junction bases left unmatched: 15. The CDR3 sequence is CSVLGGQGVSQDTQYF. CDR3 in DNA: TGCAGCGTCCTAGGTGGACAGGGGGTCTCGCAGGATACGCAGTATTTT.

The CDR3 sequence: CASTRGVGGYNEQFF. The DNA of the CDR3 is TGCGCCAGCACCAGGGGGGTGGGCGGGTACAATGAGCAGTTCTTC. The chain has TRBV5-1 and TRBJ2-1, with TRBD1 as a possible D gene (7 bases). The CDR3 runs to 15 residues. The ends were cut back, 6 bases at V and 4 bases at J, with 17 bases in the middle. CDR1 SGHRS and CDR2 YFSETQ come from the germline V gene.

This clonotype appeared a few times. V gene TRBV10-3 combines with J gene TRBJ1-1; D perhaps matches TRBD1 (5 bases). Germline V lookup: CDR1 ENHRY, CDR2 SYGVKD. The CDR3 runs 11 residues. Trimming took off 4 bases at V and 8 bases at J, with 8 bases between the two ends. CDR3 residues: CAISGGGEAFF. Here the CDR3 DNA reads TGTGCCATCAGTGGGGGCGGGGAAGCTTTCTTT.

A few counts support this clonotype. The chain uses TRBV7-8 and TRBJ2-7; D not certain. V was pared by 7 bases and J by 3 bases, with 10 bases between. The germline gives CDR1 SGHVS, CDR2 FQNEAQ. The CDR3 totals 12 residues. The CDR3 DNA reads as TGTGCCAGCACCTTCGACGACTACGAGCAGTACTTC. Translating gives CASTFDDYEQYF.

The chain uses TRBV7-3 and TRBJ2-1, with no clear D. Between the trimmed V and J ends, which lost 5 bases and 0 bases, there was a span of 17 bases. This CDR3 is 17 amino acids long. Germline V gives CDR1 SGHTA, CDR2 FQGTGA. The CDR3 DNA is TGTGCCAGCAGCCCAACCCGACCGATCGGCTCCTACAATGAGCAGTTCTTC. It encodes CASSPTRPIGSYNEQFF. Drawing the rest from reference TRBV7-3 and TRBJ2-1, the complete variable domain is GAGVSQTPSNKVTEKGKYVELRCDPISGHTALYWYRQSLGQGPEFLIYFQGTGAADDSGLPNDRFFAVRPEGSVSTLKIQRTERGDSAVYLCASSPTRPIGSYNEQFFGPGTRLTVL.

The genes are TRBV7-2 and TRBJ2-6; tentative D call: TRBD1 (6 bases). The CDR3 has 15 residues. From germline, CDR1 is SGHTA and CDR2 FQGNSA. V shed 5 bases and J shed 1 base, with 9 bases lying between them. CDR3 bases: TGTGCCAGCAGCCACAGGGCTTCTGGGGCCAACGTCCTGACTTTC. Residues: CASSHRASGANVLTF.